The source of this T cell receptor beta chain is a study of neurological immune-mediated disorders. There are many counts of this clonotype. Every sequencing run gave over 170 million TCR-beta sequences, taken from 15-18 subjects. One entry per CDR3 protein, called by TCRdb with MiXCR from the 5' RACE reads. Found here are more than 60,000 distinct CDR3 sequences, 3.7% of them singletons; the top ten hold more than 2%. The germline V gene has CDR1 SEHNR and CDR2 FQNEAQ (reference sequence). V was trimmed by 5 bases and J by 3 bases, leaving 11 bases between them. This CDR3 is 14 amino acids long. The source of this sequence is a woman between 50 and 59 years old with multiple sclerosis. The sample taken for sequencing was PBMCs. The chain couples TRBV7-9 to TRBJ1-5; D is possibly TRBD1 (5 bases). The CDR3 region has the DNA TGTGCCAGCAGCCAGGGACCTACCAATCAGCCCCAGCATTTT. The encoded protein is CASSQGPTNQPQHF.